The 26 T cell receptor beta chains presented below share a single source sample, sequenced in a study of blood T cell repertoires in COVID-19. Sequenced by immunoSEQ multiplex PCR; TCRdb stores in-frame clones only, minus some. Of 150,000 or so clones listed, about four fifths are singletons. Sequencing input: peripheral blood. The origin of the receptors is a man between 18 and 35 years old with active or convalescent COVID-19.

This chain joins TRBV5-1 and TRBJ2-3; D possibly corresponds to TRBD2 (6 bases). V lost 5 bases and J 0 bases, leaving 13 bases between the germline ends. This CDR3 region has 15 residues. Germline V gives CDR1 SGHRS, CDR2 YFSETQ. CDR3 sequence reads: CASSDGGASTDTQYF. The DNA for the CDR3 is TGCGCCAGCAGTGACGGCGGGGCTAGCACAGATACGCAGTATTTT. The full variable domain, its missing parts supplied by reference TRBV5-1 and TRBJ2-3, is KAGVTQTPRYLIKTRGQQVTLSCSPISGHRSVSWYQQTPGQGLQFLFEYFSETQRNKGNFPGRFSGRQFSNSRSEMNVSTLELGDSALYLCASSDGGASTDTQYFGPGTRLTVL.

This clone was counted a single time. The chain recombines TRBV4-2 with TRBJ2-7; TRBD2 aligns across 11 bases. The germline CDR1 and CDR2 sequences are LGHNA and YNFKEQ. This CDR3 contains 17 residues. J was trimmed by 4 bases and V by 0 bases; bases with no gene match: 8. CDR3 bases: TGTGCCAGCAGCCAAGAAGGTACTAGCGGGAGCTCATACGAGCAGTACTTC. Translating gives CASSQEGTSGSSYEQYF.

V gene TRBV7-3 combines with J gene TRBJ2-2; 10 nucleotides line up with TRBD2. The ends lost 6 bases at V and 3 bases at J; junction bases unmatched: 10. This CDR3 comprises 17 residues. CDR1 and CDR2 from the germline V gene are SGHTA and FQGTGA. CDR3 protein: CASSFARTSGYTGELFF. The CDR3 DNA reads TGTGCCAGCAGTTTTGCTAGGACTAGCGGTTACACCGGGGAGCTGTTTTTT.

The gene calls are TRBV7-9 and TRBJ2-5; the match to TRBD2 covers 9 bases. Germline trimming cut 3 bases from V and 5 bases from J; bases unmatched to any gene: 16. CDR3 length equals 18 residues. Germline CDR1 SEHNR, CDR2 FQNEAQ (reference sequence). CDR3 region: CASSFTNRREGIVETQYF. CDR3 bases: TGTGCCAGCAGCTTTACCAATCGGCGGGAGGGAATAGTGGAGACCCAGTACTTC.

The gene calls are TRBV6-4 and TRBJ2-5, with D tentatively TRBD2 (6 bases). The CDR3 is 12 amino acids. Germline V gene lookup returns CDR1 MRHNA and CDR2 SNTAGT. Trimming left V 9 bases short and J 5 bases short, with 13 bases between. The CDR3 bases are TGTGCCAGTATGCCAGGAGGGGAGACCCAGTACTTC. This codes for CASMPGGETQYF.

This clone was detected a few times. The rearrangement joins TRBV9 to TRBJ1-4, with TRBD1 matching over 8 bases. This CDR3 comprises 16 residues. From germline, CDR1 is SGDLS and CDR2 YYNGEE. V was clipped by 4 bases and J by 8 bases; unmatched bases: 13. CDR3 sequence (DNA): TGTGCCAGCAGCCCCCGGGTGACAGGGGTTAGGGAAAAACTGTTTTTT. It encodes CASSPRVTGVREKLFF.

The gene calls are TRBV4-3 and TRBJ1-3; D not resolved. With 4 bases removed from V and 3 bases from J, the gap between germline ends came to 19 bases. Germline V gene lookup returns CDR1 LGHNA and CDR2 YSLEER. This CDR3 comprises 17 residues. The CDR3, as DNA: TGCGCCAGCAGCCGCACCGCTACGGGAGTAAGTGGAAACACCATATATTTT. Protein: CASSRTATGVSGNTIYF.

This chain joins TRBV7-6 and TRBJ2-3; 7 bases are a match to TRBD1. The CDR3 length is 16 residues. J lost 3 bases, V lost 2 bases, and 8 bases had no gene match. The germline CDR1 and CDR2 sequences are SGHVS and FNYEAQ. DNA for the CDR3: TGTGCCAGCAGCTTACCGCGACAGGGTGGAACAGATACGCAGTATTTT. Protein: CASSLPRQGGTDTQYF.

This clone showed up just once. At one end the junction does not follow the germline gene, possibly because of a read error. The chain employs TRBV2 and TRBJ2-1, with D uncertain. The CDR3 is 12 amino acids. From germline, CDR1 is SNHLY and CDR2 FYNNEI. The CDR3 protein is CASRSSSNEQFF. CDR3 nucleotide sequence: TGTGCCAGCAGATCGTCCTCCAATGAGCAGTTCTTC.

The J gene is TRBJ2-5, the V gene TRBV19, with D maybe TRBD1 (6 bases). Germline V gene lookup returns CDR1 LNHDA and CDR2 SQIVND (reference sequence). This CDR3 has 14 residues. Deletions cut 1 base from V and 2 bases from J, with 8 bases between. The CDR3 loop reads CASSIGDKQETQYF. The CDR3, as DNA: TGTGCCAGTAGTATAGGGGACAAGCAAGAGACCCAGTACTTC. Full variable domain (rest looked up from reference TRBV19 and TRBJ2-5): DGGITQSPKYLFRKEGQNVTLSCEQNLNHDAMYWYRQDPGQGLRLIYYSQIVNDFQKGDIAEGYSVSREKKESFPLTVTSAQKNPTAFYLCASSIGDKQETQYFGPGTRLLVL.

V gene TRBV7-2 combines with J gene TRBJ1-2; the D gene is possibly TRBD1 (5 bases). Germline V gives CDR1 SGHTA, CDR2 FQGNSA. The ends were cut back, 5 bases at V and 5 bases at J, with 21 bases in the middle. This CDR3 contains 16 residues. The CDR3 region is CASSGRSQKGPYGYTF. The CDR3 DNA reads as TGTGCCAGCAGCGGTCGAAGTCAGAAGGGGCCTTATGGCTACACCTTC.

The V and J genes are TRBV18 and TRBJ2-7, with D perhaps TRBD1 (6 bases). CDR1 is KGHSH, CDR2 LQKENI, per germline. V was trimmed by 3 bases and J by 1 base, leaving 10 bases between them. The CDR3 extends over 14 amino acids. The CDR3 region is CASSPRTASYEQYF. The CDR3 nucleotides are TGTGCCAGCTCACCGCGGACAGCTTCCTACGAGCAGTACTTC. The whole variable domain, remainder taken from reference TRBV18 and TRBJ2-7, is NAGVMQNPRHLVRRRGQEARLRCSPMKGHSHVYWYRQLPEEGLKFMVYLQKENIIDESGMPKERFSAEFPKEGPSILRIQQVVRGDSAAYFCASSPRTASYEQYFGPGTRLTVT.

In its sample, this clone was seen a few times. The CDR3 here is CASSLETGWRDGYTF. CDR3 coding DNA: TGTGCCAGCAGCTTGGAGACAGGGTGGCGGGATGGCTACACCTTC. The V call is TRBV5-6, the J call TRBJ1-2; 7 bases are shared with TRBD1. The germline gives CDR1 SGHDT, CDR2 YYEEEE. The CDR3 totals 15 residues. V lost 0 bases, J lost 6 bases, and 8 bases stayed unmatched. The complete variable domain, with remaining parts taken from reference TRBV5-6 and TRBJ1-2, reads DAGVTQSPTHLIKTRGQQVTLRCSPKSGHDTVSWYQQALGQGPQFIFQYYEEEERQRGNFPDRFSGHQFPNYSSELNVNALLLGDSALYLCASSLETGWRDGYTFGSGTRLTVV.

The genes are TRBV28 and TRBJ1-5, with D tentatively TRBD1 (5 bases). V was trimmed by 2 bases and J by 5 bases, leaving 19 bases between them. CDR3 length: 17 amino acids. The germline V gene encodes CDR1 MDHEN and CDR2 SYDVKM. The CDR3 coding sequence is TGTGCCAGCAGTTTAGGAGGGGCGGGATGGTGGGATCAGCCCCAGCATTTT. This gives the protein CASSLGGAGWWDQPQHF.

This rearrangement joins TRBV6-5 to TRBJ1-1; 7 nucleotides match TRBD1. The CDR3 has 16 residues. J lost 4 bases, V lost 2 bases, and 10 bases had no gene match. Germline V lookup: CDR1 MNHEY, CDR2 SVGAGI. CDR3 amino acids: CASSYERDSGSTEAFF. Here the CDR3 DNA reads TGTGCCAGCAGTTACGAAAGGGACAGCGGGAGCACTGAAGCTTTCTTT.

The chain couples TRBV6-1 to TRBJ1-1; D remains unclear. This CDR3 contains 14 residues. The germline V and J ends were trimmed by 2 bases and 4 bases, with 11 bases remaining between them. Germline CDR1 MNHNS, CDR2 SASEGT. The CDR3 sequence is CASSESYVLTEAFF. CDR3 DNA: TGTGCCAGCAGTGAATCCTATGTCCTCACTGAAGCTTTCTTT.

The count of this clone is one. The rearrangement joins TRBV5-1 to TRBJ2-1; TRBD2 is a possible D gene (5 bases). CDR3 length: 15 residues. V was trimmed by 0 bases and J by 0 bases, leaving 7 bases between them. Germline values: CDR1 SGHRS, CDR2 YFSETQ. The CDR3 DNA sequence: TGCGCCAGCAGCTTGGATGGGAGCTCCTACAATGAGCAGTTCTTC. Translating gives CASSLDGSSYNEQFF. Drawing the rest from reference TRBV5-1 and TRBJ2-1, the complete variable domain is KAGVTQTPRYLIKTRGQQVTLSCSPISGHRSVSWYQQTPGQGLQFLFEYFSETQRNKGNFPGRFSGRQFSNSRSEMNVSTLELGDSALYLCASSLDGSSYNEQFFGPGTRLTVL.

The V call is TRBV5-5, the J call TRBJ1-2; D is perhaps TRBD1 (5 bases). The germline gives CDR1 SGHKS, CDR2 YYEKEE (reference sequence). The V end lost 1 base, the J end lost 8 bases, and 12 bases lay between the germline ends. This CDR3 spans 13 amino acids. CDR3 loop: CASSLPGWVGYTF. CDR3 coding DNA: TGTGCCAGCAGCTTGCCAGGGTGGGTGGGCTACACCTTC. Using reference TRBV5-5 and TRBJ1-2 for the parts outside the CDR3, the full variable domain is DAGVTQSPTHLIKTRGQQVTLRCSPISGHKSVSWYQQVLGQGPQFIFQYYEKEERGRGNFPDRFSARQFPNYSSELNVNALLLGDSALYLCASSLPGWVGYTFGSGTRLTVV.

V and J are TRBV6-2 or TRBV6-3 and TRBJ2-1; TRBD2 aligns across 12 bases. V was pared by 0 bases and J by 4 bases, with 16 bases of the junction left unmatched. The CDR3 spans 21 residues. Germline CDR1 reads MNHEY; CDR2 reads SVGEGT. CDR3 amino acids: CASSYSFGALAGGTVYNEQFF. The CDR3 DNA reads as TGTGCCAGCAGTTACTCATTCGGCGCGCTAGCGGGGGGGACAGTATACAATGAGCAGTTCTTC.

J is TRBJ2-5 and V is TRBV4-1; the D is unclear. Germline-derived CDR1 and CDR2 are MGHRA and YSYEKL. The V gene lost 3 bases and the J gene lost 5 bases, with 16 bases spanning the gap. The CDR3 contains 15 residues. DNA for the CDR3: TGCGCCAGCAGCCAGAAGGAATCGCCGCGGGAGACCCAGTACTTC. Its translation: CASSQKESPRETQYF.

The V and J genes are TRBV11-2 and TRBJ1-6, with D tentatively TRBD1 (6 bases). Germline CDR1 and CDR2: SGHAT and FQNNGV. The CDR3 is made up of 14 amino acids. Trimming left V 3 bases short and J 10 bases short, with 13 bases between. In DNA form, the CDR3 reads TGTGCCAGCAGCTTCGGGGGGCGACGGTCACCCCTCCACTTT. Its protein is CASSFGGRRSPLHF.

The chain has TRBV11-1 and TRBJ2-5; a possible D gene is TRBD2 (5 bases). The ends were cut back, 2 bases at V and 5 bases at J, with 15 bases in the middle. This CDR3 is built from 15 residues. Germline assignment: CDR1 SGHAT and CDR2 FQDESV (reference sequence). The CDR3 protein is CASSLQAALQETQYF. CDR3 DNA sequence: TGTGCCAGCAGCTTACAAGCGGCCCTTCAGGAGACCCAGTACTTC.

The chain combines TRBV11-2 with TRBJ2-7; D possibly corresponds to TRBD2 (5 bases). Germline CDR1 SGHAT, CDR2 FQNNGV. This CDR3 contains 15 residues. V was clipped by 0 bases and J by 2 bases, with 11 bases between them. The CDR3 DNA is TGTGCCAGCAGCTTAGACGGCGGGCCCACCTACGAGCAGTACTTC. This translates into CASSLDGGPTYEQYF.

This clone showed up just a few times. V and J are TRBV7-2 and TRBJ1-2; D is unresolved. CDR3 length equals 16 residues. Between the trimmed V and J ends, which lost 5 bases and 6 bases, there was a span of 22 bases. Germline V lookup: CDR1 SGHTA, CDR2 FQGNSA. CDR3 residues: CASSPQLRAIGHGYTF. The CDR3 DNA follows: TGTGCCAGCAGCCCCCAATTGCGGGCCATAGGACATGGCTACACCTTC.

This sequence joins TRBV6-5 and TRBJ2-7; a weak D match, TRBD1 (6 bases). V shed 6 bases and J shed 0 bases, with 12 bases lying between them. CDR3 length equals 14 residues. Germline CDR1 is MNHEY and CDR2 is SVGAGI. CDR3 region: CASRGHLSSYEQYF. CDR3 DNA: TGTGCCAGCAGGGGACACCTTAGCTCCTACGAGCAGTACTTC.

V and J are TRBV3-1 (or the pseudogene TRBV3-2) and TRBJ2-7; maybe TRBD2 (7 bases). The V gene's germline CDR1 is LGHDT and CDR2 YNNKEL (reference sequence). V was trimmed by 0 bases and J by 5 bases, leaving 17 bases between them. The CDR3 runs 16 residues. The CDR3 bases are TGTGCCAGCAGCCAAGATGCGAGGGGGGGCATACACGAGCAGTACTTC. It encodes CASSQDARGGIHEQYF.